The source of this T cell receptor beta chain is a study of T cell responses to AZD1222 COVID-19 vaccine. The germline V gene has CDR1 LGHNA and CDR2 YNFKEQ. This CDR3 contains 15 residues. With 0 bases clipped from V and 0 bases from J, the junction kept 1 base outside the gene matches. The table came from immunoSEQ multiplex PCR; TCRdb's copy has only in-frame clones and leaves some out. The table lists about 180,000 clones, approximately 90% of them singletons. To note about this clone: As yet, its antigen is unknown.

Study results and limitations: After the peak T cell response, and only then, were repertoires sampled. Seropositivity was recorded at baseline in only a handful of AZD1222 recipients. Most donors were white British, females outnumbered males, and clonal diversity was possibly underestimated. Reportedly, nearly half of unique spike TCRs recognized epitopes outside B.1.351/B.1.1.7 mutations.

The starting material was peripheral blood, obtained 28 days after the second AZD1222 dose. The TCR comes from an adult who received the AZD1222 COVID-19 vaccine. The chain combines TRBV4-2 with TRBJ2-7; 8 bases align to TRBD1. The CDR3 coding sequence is TGTGCCAGCAGCCAAGATCAGGGGGCCTCCTACGAGCAGTACTTC. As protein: CASSQDQGASYEQYF.